This T cell receptor (beta chain) was captured by sequencing in a study of T cell responses to AZD1222 COVID-19 vaccine. Study outcomes and limitations: Reports say nearly half of spike-specific TCRs go after unmutated variant regions. Mapped onto spike, vaccine-associated CD4 TCRs spanned it and were dominant at 160-218 and 743-854.

Measured with immunoSEQ multiplex PCR; TCRdb has only the in-frame clones, and not every one. The table includes 150,000 to 180,000 clones, about 88% detected once. The CDR3 has 17 residues. Germline V gene lookup returns CDR1 MGHRA and CDR2 YSYEKL. Trimming removed 0 bases at V and 0 bases at J, with 12 bases between. Concerning this clone itself: Its antigen is not identified.

The V gene is TRBV4-1, the J gene TRBJ2-4; no firm D call. The source was peripheral blood, collected on day 0 of AZD1222 vaccination. The TCR comes from an adult in good health. The CDR3 loop reads CASSQENQAIAKNIQYF. Here the CDR3 DNA reads TGCGCCAGCAGCCAAGAAAACCAGGCCATAGCCAAAAACATTCAGTACTTC.